Listed below are T cell receptor beta chains from one sample, sequenced in a study of STAT3 mutations in large granular lymphocyte leukemia. Data came from immunoSEQ multiplex PCR; TCRdb stores just in-frame clones and leaves some out. The data show 3,000 to 4,500 clones, with about two fifths seen just once and roughly 84% held by the top ten. The sample consisted of peripheral blood mononuclear cells. The receptors were sampled from a man between 60 and 75 years old with T-cell large granular lymphocyte leukemia. Some clones in this sample may be carry-over from other donors' samples. CDR3s include the opening cysteine and the closing phenylalanine or tryptophan.

v_gene: TRBV29-1
j_gene: TRBJ2-7
CDR3aa: CSIGRTGASYEQYF

v_gene: TRBV11-2
j_gene: TRBJ2-5
CDR3aa: CASSLGSRVGETQYF

v_gene: TRBV18
j_gene: TRBJ2-3
CDR3aa: CASSPAGLAGGVGTQYF

v_gene: TRBV7-9
j_gene: TRBJ1-5
CDR3aa: CASSLGSGQPQHF

v_gene: TRBV30
j_gene: TRBJ2-3
CDR3aa: CAWSKAGYTDTQYF

v_gene: TRBV6-5
j_gene: TRBJ2-5
CDR3aa: CASRPPWGRVETQYF

v_gene: TRBV5-1
j_gene: TRBJ2-1
CDR3aa: CASSPSGGSYNEQFF

v_gene: TRBV6-1
j_gene: TRBJ2-5
CDR3aa: CASSEASRGETQYF

v_gene: TRBV29-1
j_gene: TRBJ2-3
CDR3aa: CSVGRGGSGTDTQYF

v_gene: TRBV5-1
j_gene: TRBJ2-3
CDR3aa: CASSPSGSTDTQYF

v_gene: TRBV30
j_gene: TRBJ2-5
CDR3aa: CAWSRLAGGPVETQYF

v_gene: TRBV7-9
j_gene: TRBJ2-3
CDR3aa: CASGRAGLGADTQYF

v_gene: TRBV19
j_gene: TRBJ2-2
CDR3aa: CASSPPGRPTGELFF

v_gene: TRBV29-1
j_gene: TRBJ2-7
CDR3aa: CSVGVFGDSEQYF

v_gene: TRBV18
j_gene: TRBJ2-1
CDR3aa: CASSPRASGGSSYNEQFF

v_gene: TRBV6-5
j_gene: TRBJ1-2
CDR3aa: CASSYSINRGYGYTF

v_gene: TRBV11-3
j_gene: TRBJ2-6
CDR3aa: CASSPISGANVLTF

v_gene: TRBV19
j_gene: TRBJ1-2
CDR3aa: CASSLFGAGGYTF

v_gene: TRBV30
j_gene: TRBJ1-5
CDR3aa: CAWSDRSQPQHF

v_gene: TRBV5-6
j_gene: TRBJ2-5
CDR3aa: CASSLGGQETQYF

v_gene: TRBV29-1
j_gene: TRBJ1-5
CDR3aa: CSVRTGDNQPQHF

v_gene: TRBV6-6
j_gene: TRBJ1-5
CDR3aa: CASTASTYQPQHF

v_gene: TRBV5-4
j_gene: TRBJ1-1
CDR3aa: CASSLEGGVNTEAFF

v_gene: TRBV5-1
j_gene: TRBJ1-3
CDR3aa: CASSLAFGNTIYF

v_gene: TRBV29-1
j_gene: TRBJ2-5
CDR3aa: CSVEAGVGETQYF

v_gene: TRBV30
j_gene: TRBJ2-7
CDR3aa: CAWSVRATPYEQYF

v_gene: TRBV7-9
j_gene: TRBJ1-6
CDR3aa: CASSSGWTGGSPLHF

v_gene: TRBV5-1
j_gene: TRBJ1-1
CDR3aa: CASHETGYGNTEAFF

v_gene: TRBV29-1
j_gene: TRBJ1-2
CDR3aa: CSVARDFYGYTF

v_gene: TRBV14
j_gene: TRBJ1-6
CDR3aa: CASSLVGGNSPLHF

v_gene: TRBV29-1
j_gene: TRBJ1-2
CDR3aa: CSVRTGVYGYTF

v_gene: TRBV6-1
j_gene: TRBJ1-5
CDR3aa: CASMGGQSQPQHF

v_gene: TRBV5-1
j_gene: TRBJ1-2
CDR3aa: CASGDTRGGYTF

v_gene: TRBV9
j_gene: TRBJ2-5
CDR3aa: CASSPTGTSAGETQYF

v_gene: TRBV18
j_gene: TRBJ1-6
CDR3aa: CASSNLENSPLHF

v_gene: TRBV2
j_gene: TRBJ2-5
CDR3aa: CASSVFGGGETQYF

v_gene: TRBV7-9
j_gene: TRBJ1-1
CDR3aa: CASSRTNTEAFF

v_gene: TRBV30
j_gene: TRBJ2-3
CDR3aa: CATGGGWTDTQYF

v_gene: TRBV6-5
j_gene: TRBJ2-3
CDR3aa: CASSYGDSDTQYF

v_gene: TRBV5-1
j_gene: TRBJ1-5
CDR3aa: CASSLEGSPYQPQHF

v_gene: TRBV30
j_gene: TRBJ1-3
CDR3aa: CAWNRGSGNTIYF

v_gene: TRBV6-5
j_gene: TRBJ1-6
CDR3aa: CAGAAGRNSPLHF

v_gene: TRBV12-5
j_gene: TRBJ1-1
CDR3aa: CASGLGVIAFF

v_gene: TRBV9
j_gene: TRBJ2-7
CDR3aa: CASSVTGGGAYEQYF

v_gene: TRBV5-1
j_gene: TRBJ1-1
CDR3aa: CASSIGGQATEAFF

v_gene: TRBV18
j_gene: TRBJ2-3
CDR3aa: CASSLRLGGTSTDTQYF

v_gene: TRBV5-6
j_gene: TRBJ1-2
CDR3aa: CASTEDRGRRGYTF

v_gene: TRBV25-1
j_gene: TRBJ1-1
CDR3aa: CASKQTGLNTEAFF

v_gene: TRBV5-1
j_gene: TRBJ2-5
CDR3aa: CASSTGPETQYF

v_gene: TRBV5-1
j_gene: TRBJ2-3
CDR3aa: CASSLRGSTDTQYF

v_gene: TRBV5-1
j_gene: TRBJ1-1
CDR3aa: CASKGEPMNTEAFF

v_gene: TRBV6-5
j_gene: TRBJ2-3
CDR3aa: CASSRDVIVDTQYF

v_gene: TRBV27
j_gene: TRBJ2-7
CDR3aa: CASSSHGTGIHEQYF

v_gene: TRBV5-6
j_gene: TRBJ1-2
CDR3aa: CASSLSATYGYTF